Listed here are 5 T cell receptor beta chains from one sample, sequenced in a study of cytomegalovirus exposure and HLA in healthy donors. The assay was immunoSEQ multiplex PCR, and TCRdb's table has in-frame clones only and misses some. The data contain 70,000 or so clones, 94% of them singletons. Sample: PBMCs. These receptor sequences come from a woman aged 18-35 years in good health and CMV-seronegative.

The V and J genes are TRBV7-9 and TRBJ2-3; tentative D call: TRBD1 (5 bases). The length of the CDR3 is 15 residues. Germline values: CDR1 SEHNR, CDR2 FQNEAQ (reference sequence). Trimming left V 5 bases short and J 4 bases short, with 16 bases between. The CDR3 nucleotides are TGTGCCAGCAGCCCAGTAAGGGGCCCCCCAGATACGCAGTATTTT. Amino acids: CASSPVRGPPDTQYF.

The V and J genes are TRBV7-9 and TRBJ2-2; TRBD2 agrees at 10 bases. Trimming took 5 bases from V and 1 from J; bases not matched to a gene: 7. The V gene's germline CDR1 is SEHNR and CDR2 FQNEAQ (reference sequence). The CDR3 spans 17 residues. The chain's CDR3 is CASSGIQREGNTGELFF. CDR3 DNA sequence: TGTGCCAGCAGCGGTATTCAGCGGGAGGGGAACACCGGGGAGCTGTTTTTT.

The gene calls are TRBV6-5 and TRBJ1-6; D call uncertain. Germline assignment: CDR1 MNHEY and CDR2 SVGAGI. V was cut by 2 bases and J by 14 bases, with 13 bases left in between. The CDR3 is made up of 13 amino acids. The CDR3 bases are TGTGCCAGCAGTTACAAGAGTCGATCATCCCTCCACTTT. Translating gives CASSYKSRSSLHF.

The V and J genes are TRBV5-6 and TRBJ1-1, with 7 nucleotides matching TRBD1. Germline V gives CDR1 SGHDT, CDR2 YYEEEE. Trimming took 0 bases from V and 4 from J; bases not matched to a gene: 15. CDR3 length: 18 amino acids. CDR3 in amino acids: CASSLVGGQATLSTEAFF. The CDR3 region has the DNA TGTGCCAGCAGCTTGGTAGGCGGACAGGCCACTCTGAGCACTGAAGCTTTCTTT.

V is TRBV7-9 and J is TRBJ1-1; 10 bases are a match to TRBD1. Germline assignment: CDR1 SEHNR and CDR2 FQNEAQ (reference sequence). V shed 3 bases, J shed 4 bases, and the junction held 5 bases outside the gene matches. There are 15 residues in the CDR3. Here the CDR3 reads CASSLGQGSITEAFF. CDR3 bases: TGTGCCAGCAGCTTGGGACAGGGGTCAATCACTGAAGCTTTCTTT.